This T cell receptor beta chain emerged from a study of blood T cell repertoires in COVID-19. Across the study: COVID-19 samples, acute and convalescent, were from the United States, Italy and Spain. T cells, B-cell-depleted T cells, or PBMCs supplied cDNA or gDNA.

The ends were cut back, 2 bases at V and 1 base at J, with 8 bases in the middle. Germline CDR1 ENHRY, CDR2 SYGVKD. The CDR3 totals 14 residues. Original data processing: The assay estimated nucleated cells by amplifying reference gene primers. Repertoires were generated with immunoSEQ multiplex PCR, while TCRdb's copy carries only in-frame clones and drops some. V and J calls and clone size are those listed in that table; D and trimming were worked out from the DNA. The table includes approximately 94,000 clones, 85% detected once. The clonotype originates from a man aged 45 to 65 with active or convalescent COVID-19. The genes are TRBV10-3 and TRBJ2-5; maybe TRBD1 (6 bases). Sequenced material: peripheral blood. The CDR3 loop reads CAISEGDTQETQYF. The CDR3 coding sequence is TGTGCCATCAGTGAGGGGGACACCCAAGAGACCCAGTACTTC.